The T cell receptor (beta chain) under discussion was sequenced for a study of a mutant IDH1 vaccine in newly diagnosed glioma. Across the study: Before enrollment, the patients had been treated with radiotherapy alone, temozolomide alone, or both together. Most of them had received both.

The CDR3 has 15 amino acids. The V end was cut by 0 bases, the J end by 1 base, with 9 bases between. Germline V gene data show CDR1 as LGHNA and CDR2 as YNFKEQ. With respect to this clone: Its antigen is still unknown.

Measured with immunoSEQ multiplex PCR; TCRdb has only the in-frame clones, and not every one. Of 39,000 or so clones listed, approximately 80% were seen once; the top ten hold around 6%. Time point meaning: week 5, during vaccination. Every vaccine dose comprised 300 ug of mutant IDH1 20-mer peptide plus topical imiquimod. V gene TRBV4-2 combines with J gene TRBJ1-1; no clear D. The sequenced sample was PBMCs, obtained from a glioma patient whose treatment included an IDH1 peptide vaccine. The receptor comes from a man aged 35 to 55 with glioma. CDR3 in DNA: TGTGCCAGCAGCCAAGACGGGGAGGGGAACACTGAAGCTTTCTTT. Residues: CASSQDGEGNTEAFF.